This T cell receptor (beta chain) originates from a study of response to subunit inactivated influenza vaccine. MiXCR, run by TCRdb on the RT-PCR reads, gives a single entry per CDR3 protein. This table holds about 570,000 distinct CDR3 sequences, about 10% found once. This CDR3 has 13 residues. Germline V gene sequence: CDR1 SGHKS, CDR2 YYEKEE (reference sequence). The V and J ends lost 2 bases and 6 bases respectively, with 12 bases between them. Only a few counts were recorded for this clonotype. The data also belong to a second study, concerning T cells expressing NK-cell markers. That publication notes: The authors generated TCR beta cDNA through 5'RACE template switching with UMIs. Sorted CD3+CD56-NKG2C+, CD3+CD56+NKG2C- and CD3+CD56+NKG2C+ T cells were the source of the TCR beta repertoires. Among the experiments, several used an anti-gamma-delta TCR antibody to restrict sorting to alpha-beta TCR T cells. For a handful of donors, the dominant NKG2C+ clonotypes made up roughly 1.0-7.5% of their CD8+ T cells. In several donors, dominant clonotypes made up about 28.3-65% of CD3+CD56-NKG2C+ cells.

This chain uses TRBV5-5 with TRBJ2-7, with D maybe TRBD2 (5 bases). The specimen comprised PBMCs from blood, sampled on the day of vaccination. The sequence was collected from a middle-aged man who received an inactivated influenza vaccine. The CDR3 region has the DNA TGTGCCAGCAGCTTTTCTCTGGAGGCCGAGCAGTACTTC. It encodes CASSFSLEAEQYF.